The 8 T cell receptor beta chains reported below all come from one sample, sequenced in a study of glioma-infiltrating T cells after dendritic cell vaccination. Assay used: immunoSEQ multiplex PCR; TCRdb lists only in-frame clones, some missing. Among some 90,000 clones, 80% to 90% were seen once, and the ten largest hold approximately 2%. Stated time point: after dendritic cell vaccination, including at tumor progression/relapse. The input for sequencing was blood, taken after dendritic cell vaccination. The receptors were gathered from a human donor with glioblastoma.

The chain combines TRBV27 with TRBJ1-2, with 9 bases aligning to TRBD1. This CDR3 spans 13 amino acids. The germline V gene encodes CDR1 MNHEY and CDR2 SMNVEV (reference sequence). The J segment lost 6 bases and the V segment lost 8 bases, leaving 7 bases of the junction unmatched. The CDR3 sequence is CASSNNRGHGYTF. The CDR3 nucleotides read TGTGCCAGCTCAAATAACAGGGGGCATGGCTACACCTTC.

The rearrangement uses TRBV5-1 and TRBJ1-1; D call uncertain. Trimming pared 0 bases from V and 5 bases from J, leaving 14 bases between. Germline loops: CDR1 SGHRS, CDR2 YFSETQ. The CDR3 extends over 15 amino acids. CDR3 sequence (DNA): TGCGCCAGCAGCTTGGCCAGGTCAGCTGGGACTGAAGCTTTCTTT. It encodes CASSLARSAGTEAFF.

The gene calls are TRBV19 and TRBJ2-3, with TRBD2 as a possible D gene (6 bases). The CDR3 contains 15 residues. Germline CDR1 is LNHDA and CDR2 is SQIVND (reference sequence). The V and J ends lost 4 bases and 11 bases respectively, with 22 bases between them. In DNA form, the CDR3 reads TGTGCCAGTAGTAGGGGCCGGGGGTCGGGATTGAAGCAGTATTTT. Amino acid sequence: CASSRGRGSGLKQYF.

The chain is built from TRBV18 and TRBJ2-7; possible D gene TRBD2, 6 bases. V was shortened by 2 bases and J by 0 bases, with 14 bases between the two germline ends. Germline lookup yields CDR1 KGHSH and CDR2 LQKENI. The CDR3 has 16 residues. CDR3 loop: CASSPGGWSSSYEQYF. In DNA form, the CDR3 reads TGTGCCAGCTCACCAGGGGGGTGGTCGTCCTCCTACGAGCAGTACTTC. Full variable domain (rest looked up from reference TRBV18 and TRBJ2-7): NAGVMQNPRHLVRRRGQEARLRCSPMKGHSHVYWYRQLPEEGLKFMVYLQKENIIDESGMPKERFSAEFPKEGPSILRIQQVVRGDSAAYFCASSPGGWSSSYEQYFGPGTRLTVT.

The chain is built from TRBV19 and TRBJ1-2; D gene ambiguous. Germline CDR1 is LNHDA and CDR2 is SQIVND (reference sequence). The V and J ends lost 1 base and 3 bases respectively, with 9 bases between them. The CDR3 covers 14 residues. The CDR3 sequence: CASSIGLQDYGYTF. As DNA, the CDR3 is TGTGCCAGTAGTATAGGTCTCCAGGACTATGGCTACACCTTC.

The gene calls are TRBV15 and TRBJ2-7, with no clear D. V was trimmed by 3 bases and J by 3 bases, leaving 12 bases between them. The CDR3 spans 14 residues. Germline V gene sequence: CDR1 LNHNV, CDR2 YYDKDF (reference sequence). The CDR3 region has the DNA TGTGCCACCAGCAGGGGCAGGATGAACTACGAGCAGTACTTC. Its translation: CATSRGRMNYEQYF.

CDR3 coding DNA: TGTGCCAGCTCGTACAGGTCTCCTAATACCGGGGAGCTGTTTTTT. This encodes CASSYRSPNTGELFF. The J gene is TRBJ2-2, the V gene TRBV6-6, with D possibly TRBD1 on 5 matching bases. The CDR3 consists of 15 residues. V gave up 8 bases and J gave up 5 bases, with 18 bases separating them. Per the germline V gene, CDR1 is MNHNY and CDR2 is SVGAGI (reference sequence).

V and J are TRBV15 and TRBJ1-1; 9 bases agree with TRBD1. The CDR3 length is 14 residues. CDR1 and CDR2 from the germline V gene are LNHNV and YYDKDF (reference sequence). V gave up 5 bases and J gave up 2 bases; unmatched junction bases: 3. In DNA form, the CDR3 reads TGTGCCACCAGCGGGGGACAGGGAAACACTGAAGCTTTCTTT. This encodes CATSGGQGNTEAFF.